The 18 T cell receptor beta chains below come from one sample, sequenced in a study of read filtering for tumor transcriptome and immune sequencing (TCRdb year 2020). The sample was run on an Illumina HiSeq 4000. The Immunoverse kit was used to build TCR libraries from approximately 410 ng RNA, with molecular barcoded adaptors covering alpha/delta and beta/gamma chains. TCRdb trimmed public reads at Q25 via fastp, called clones via MiXCR and kept in-frame beta chains. Rows are combined by CDR3 protein, so each entry shows the most common genes and DNA. The sample records around 130,000 distinct CDR3 sequences, roughly an eighth of which are singletons. The ten largest clones capture 6.5% to 9% of the sample. Specimen: a population of CD138-negative cells sorted from bone marrow. The meaning of the sample's cell subset or site label: bone marrow mononuclear cells depleted of CD138+ plasma/myeloma cells by negative magnetic selection. The receptor source for this set is a donor aged 40 or older with multiple myeloma.

This clonotype was picked up many times. J is TRBJ2-7 and V is TRBV5-5; unclear D gene. Between the trimmed V and J ends, which lost 1 base and 0 bases, there was a span of 8 bases. Per the germline V gene, CDR1 is SGHKS and CDR2 is YYEKEE (reference sequence). CDR3 length: 14 residues. The CDR3 spells CASSLRLGSYEQYF. The DNA for the CDR3 is TGTGCCAGCAGCTTGCGCCTCGGCTCCTACGAGCAGTACTTC.

The chain combines TRBV7-7 with TRBJ2-2; D is unresolved. V dropped 5 bases and J dropped 0 bases, with 7 bases sitting between them. Per the germline V gene, CDR1 is SSHAT and CDR2 is FNYEAQ (reference sequence). This CDR3 comprises 14 residues. As DNA, the CDR3 is TGTGCCAGCAGCCAAAGTCCGAACACCGGGGAGCTGTTTTTT. Translated, it gives CASSQSPNTGELFF. The full variable domain, its missing parts supplied by reference TRBV7-7 and TRBJ2-2, is GAGVSQSPRYKVTKRGQDVTLRCDPISSHATLYWYQQALGQGPEFLTYFNYEAQPDKSGLPSDRFSAERPEGSISTLTIQRTEQRDSAMYRCASSQSPNTGELFFGEGSRLTVL.

This chain connects TRBV15 to TRBJ2-3; no reliable D call. Germline CDR1 LNHNV, CDR2 YYDKDF (reference sequence). Trimming took 0 bases from V and 4 from J, leaving 2 bases between them. The length of the CDR3 is 12 residues. The CDR3 DNA is TGTGCCACCAGCAGAGACTCAGATACGCAGTATTTT. Protein: CATSRDSDTQYF. Full variable domain (remainder filled in from reference TRBV15 and TRBJ2-3): DAMVIQNPRYQVTQFGKPVTLSCSQTLNHNVMYWYQQKSSQAPKLLFHYYDKDFNNEADTPDNFQSRRPNTSFCFLDIRSPGLGDTAMYLCATSRDSDTQYFGPGTRLTVL.

This clonotype was observed a few times. The chain carries TRBV7-9 and TRBJ2-4, with TRBD2 matching 9 bases. The CDR3 length is 15 residues. Germline-derived CDR1 and CDR2 are SEHNR and FQNEAQ (reference sequence). The V gene end was trimmed by 4 bases and the J gene end by 8 bases; junction bases not matched to a gene: 9. The CDR3 nucleotides read TGTGCCAGCAGCTCGAAATTAGCGGGAGAGGACATTCAGTACTTC. As protein: CASSSKLAGEDIQYF.

This clonotype was found many times. CDR3: CAWSVSVGQPQHF. The CDR3 region has the DNA TGTGCCTGGAGTGTAAGCGTAGGTCAGCCCCAGCATTTT. The chain recombines TRBV30 with TRBJ1-5; D remains ambiguous. Looked up from germline, CDR1 is GTSNPN and CDR2 is SVGIG (reference sequence). V lost 0 bases to trimming and J lost 6 bases, with 9 bases between them. The CDR3 has 13 amino acids.

As regards this clonotype: This may stem from a read error, because a much larger clone lies one nucleotide away. This rearrangement joins TRBV10-3 to TRBJ2-7; D is possibly TRBD1 (7 bases). The ends were cut back, 5 bases at V and 3 bases at J, with 17 bases in the middle. The germline V gene encodes CDR1 ENHRY and CDR2 SYGVKD. The CDR3 runs 15 residues. CDR3 protein: CAISYSAGGLYEQYF. DNA for the CDR3: TGTGCCATCAGTTACTCGGCAGGGGGACTCTACGAGCAGTACTTC.

This clonotype was observed at least ten times. The genes are TRBV9 and TRBJ1-2, with 9 positions matching TRBD1. CDR1 SGDLS and CDR2 YYNGEE come from the germline V gene. The V and J ends lost 3 bases and 3 bases, in that order; junction bases with no gene match: 6. The CDR3 has 15 amino acids. The CDR3 coding sequence is TGTGCCAGCAGCGGAAGGGACAGGGCGCACTATGGCTACACCTTC. Residues: CASSGRDRAHYGYTF.

About this clonotype: It may be a read error: a sequence one base away is much more abundant. The rearrangement uses TRBV2 and TRBJ2-2, with 7 positions matching TRBD1. CDR1 and CDR2 (germline): SNHLY, FYNNEI. This CDR3 comprises 15 residues. V lost 8 bases to trimming and J lost 2 bases; unmatched junction nucleotides: 8. CDR3 in DNA: TGTGCCAGCGGATATCACAGGGGAAACACCGGGGAGCTGTTTTTT. This encodes CASGYHRGNTGELFF.

This clonotype showed up many times. The chain recombines TRBV7-9 with TRBJ1-1; D gene unclear. Germline V lookup: CDR1 SEHNR, CDR2 FQNEAQ (reference sequence). The CDR3 length is 15 residues. The V end lost 2 bases, the J end lost 1 base, and 11 bases lay between the germline ends. The CDR3 DNA is TGTGCCAGCAGCTTATGGGCCAGGAAGAACACTGAAGCTTTCTTT. This gives the protein CASSLWARKNTEAFF.

The sample holds many counts of this clonotype. This rearrangement joins TRBV4-1 to TRBJ1-2; D possibly corresponds to TRBD1 (6 bases). Trimming pared 2 bases from V and 0 bases from J, leaving 10 bases between. CDR1 is MGHRA and CDR2 is YSYEKL in the germline V gene. The CDR3 totals 15 residues. The CDR3 loop reads CASSQIQGSNYGYTF. CDR3 in DNA: TGCGCCAGCAGCCAAATCCAGGGGTCTAACTATGGCTACACCTTC.

Notes on this clonotype: A clone one base away is much larger, so this may be a read error. This chain uses TRBV19 with TRBJ1-1; TRBD1 is a possible D gene (6 bases). The germline V gene encodes CDR1 LNHDA and CDR2 SQIVND (reference sequence). This CDR3 is built from 13 residues. Here the CDR3 DNA reads TGTGCCAGTAGTGCCACAGGGAACACTGAACCTTTCTTT. Residues: CASSATGNTEPFF.

Remarks on this clonotype: A much bigger clone sits one base away, suggesting this may be a read error. The rearrangement joins TRBV20-1 to TRBJ2-1; 8 bases agree with TRBD2. CDR1 is DFQATT and CDR2 is SNEGSKA in the germline V gene (reference sequence). This CDR3 has 14 amino acids. J was trimmed by 11 bases and V by 3 bases; bases with no gene match: 12. This CDR3 reads CSASGGGRSGKQFF. The CDR3 nucleotides are TGCAGTGCTAGTGGGGGCGGGAGGTCCGGCAAGCAGTTCTTC.

This clonotype was counted a few times. The CDR3 loop is CASTRGMGETQYF. CDR3 nucleotide sequence: TGTGCCAGTACTAGGGGTATGGGGGAGACCCAGTACTTC. The rearrangement uses TRBV2 and TRBJ2-5; D may correspond to TRBD1 or TRBD2 (5 bases each). Trimming removed 9 bases at V and 5 bases at J, with 16 bases between. This CDR3 has 13 amino acids. Germline assignment: CDR1 SNHLY and CDR2 FYNNEI.

The V call is TRBV7-9, the J call TRBJ1-1; a possible D gene is TRBD1 (5 bases). The CDR3 extends over 16 amino acids. Germline lookup yields CDR1 SEHNR and CDR2 FQNEAQ (reference sequence). V dropped 4 bases and J dropped 3 bases, with 18 bases sitting between them. For the CDR3, the DNA is TGTGCCAGCAGCTCGTCCGGGGCGTCGACGGACACTGAAGCTTTCTTT. This encodes CASSSSGASTDTEAFF.

This clonotype came up many times. J is TRBJ2-2 and V is TRBV29-1; 10 bases line up with TRBD1. This CDR3 region has 15 residues. The germline gives CDR1 SQVTM, CDR2 ANQGSEA. V gave up 6 bases and J gave up 5 bases; unmatched junction bases: 9. The CDR3: CSVAGTGVKTGELFF. As DNA, the CDR3 is TGCAGCGTCGCCGGGACAGGGGTTAAAACCGGGGAGCTGTTTTTT.

This clonotype was counted at least ten times. This chain links TRBV4-1 with TRBJ2-1; 8 bases match TRBD2. Unmatched junction bases numbered 9, after V lost 5 bases and J lost 9 bases. CDR3 size: 14 residues. Looked up from germline, CDR1 is MGHRA and CDR2 is YSYEKL. The CDR3 loop is CASSLRGLVGEQFF. CDR3 in DNA: TGCGCCAGCAGCTTAAGGGGACTAGTTGGTGAGCAGTTCTTC.

This clonotype showed up many times. This chain connects TRBV7-9 to TRBJ1-5, with D unresolved. CDR3 size: 15 residues. From germline, CDR1 is SEHNR and CDR2 FQNEAQ (reference sequence). The ends were cut back, 3 bases at V and 1 base at J, with 10 bases in the middle. The CDR3 reads CASSFDGGSNQPQHF. The CDR3 DNA reads TGTGCCAGCAGCTTCGACGGTGGGAGCAATCAGCCCCAGCATTTT.

As for this clonotype: A much larger clonotype is one base distant, so this may be a read error. This chain connects TRBV5-1 to TRBJ2-5; 7 bases map to TRBD2. The V gene's germline CDR1 is SGHRS and CDR2 YFSETQ. This CDR3 region has 14 residues. Unmatched junction bases numbered 8, after V lost 4 bases and J lost 5 bases. CDR3 sequence reads: CASSHRTSFETQYF. CDR3 bases: TGCGCCAGCAGCCACAGGACTAGTTTCGAGACCCAGTACTTC.